Shown below are 10 T cell receptor beta chains from a single sample sequenced in a study of blood T cell repertoires in COVID-19. Sequencing used immunoSEQ multiplex PCR; TCRdb keeps in-frame clones, though not all of them. The data show about 76,000 clones, with approximately 85% seen just once and about 10% held by the top ten. The sample comprised peripheral blood. Receptor source: a man aged 60 to 69 with COVID-19, enrolled during active disease.

This clone appeared a few times. This chain connects TRBV7-2 to TRBJ1-2, with 8 bases matching TRBD1. This CDR3 contains 15 residues. Trimming cost V 2 bases and J 4 bases; bases outside gene matches: 6. Germline loops: CDR1 SGHTA, CDR2 FQGNSA. As DNA, the CDR3 is TGTGCCAGCAGCTTAACGCGGACAGGGATCTATGGCTACACCTTC. Amino acids: CASSLTRTGIYGYTF. Combining the CDR3 with reference TRBV7-2 and TRBJ1-2 gives the whole variable domain GAGVSQSPSNKVTEKGKDVELRCDPISGHTALYWYRQSLGQGLEFLIYFQGNSAPDKSGLPSDRFSAERTGGSVSTLTIQRTQQEDSAVYLCASSLTRTGIYGYTFGSGTRLTVV.

This chain connects TRBV19 to TRBJ2-1; 12 positions agree with TRBD2. CDR3 size: 17 residues. Unmatched junction bases numbered 10, after V lost 4 bases and J lost 6 bases. Per the germline V gene, CDR1 is LNHDA and CDR2 is SQIVND (reference sequence). CDR3 sequence reads: CASSTSGRARLGNEQFF. As DNA, the CDR3 is TGTGCCAGTAGTACTAGCGGGAGGGCCAGATTAGGCAATGAGCAGTTCTTC.

This chain links TRBV7-3 with TRBJ2-7; D is possibly TRBD2 (5 bases). V dropped 2 bases and J dropped 0 bases, with 11 bases sitting between them. The CDR3 has 15 residues. From germline, CDR1 is SGHTA and CDR2 FQGTGA. This chain's CDR3 is CASSLLAGTSYEQYF. DNA of the CDR3: TGTGCCAGCAGCTTATTGGCGGGCACCTCCTACGAGCAGTACTTC.

V is TRBV4-1 and J is TRBJ2-1, with 8 positions matching TRBD2. In germline, CDR1 is MGHRA, CDR2 YSYEKL. The V segment lost 1 base and the J segment 0 bases; nucleotides outside the gene matches: 5. There are 17 residues in the CDR3. The CDR3 bases are TGCGCCAGCAGCCAAGGGCTAGCGGGTCTCTCCTACAATGAGCAGTTCTTC. It codes for CASSQGLAGLSYNEQFF.

The V gene is TRBV24-1, the J gene TRBJ2-5; 8 bases map to TRBD1. With 10 bases clipped from V and 5 bases from J, the junction kept 5 bases outside the gene matches. The germline CDR1 and CDR2 sequences are KGHDR and SFDVKD. The CDR3 has 12 residues. CDR3 sequence (DNA): TGTGCCACACAGGGGGTATGGGAGACCCAGTACTTC. Translated, it gives CATQGVWETQYF.

The chain employs TRBV28 and TRBJ1-5, with 7 bases identical to TRBD1. The V segment lost 6 bases and the J segment 6 bases; nucleotides outside the gene matches: 14. CDR1 and CDR2 (germline): MDHEN, SYDVKM. This CDR3 contains 16 residues. The CDR3 nucleotides are TGTGCCAGCAGACCCGGCTCTTGGACAGGTGTTCAGCCCCAGCATTTT. Encoded protein: CASRPGSWTGVQPQHF.

The chain combines TRBV5-5 with TRBJ2-2; 9 bases line up with TRBD1. CDR1 is SGHKS and CDR2 is YYEKEE in the germline V gene (reference sequence). The CDR3 runs 16 residues. V lost 2 bases and J lost 0; bases outside the gene matches: 2. This CDR3 is CASSLQGASNTGELFF. Written as DNA, the CDR3 is TGTGCCAGCAGCTTACAGGGGGCCTCGAACACCGGGGAGCTGTTTTTT.

This clone was detected only once. The rearrangement joins TRBV3-1 (or the pseudogene TRBV3-2) to TRBJ1-1; possibly TRBD1 for D (6 bases). V dropped 3 bases and J dropped 3 bases, with 14 bases sitting between them. Germline V gene sequence: CDR1 LGHDT, CDR2 YNNKEL (reference sequence). The CDR3 totals 15 residues. The CDR3 region is CASSQIGGSHTEAFF. DNA of the CDR3: TGTGCCAGCAGCCAGATTGGGGGCAGCCACACTGAAGCTTTCTTT.

This chain joins TRBV5-1 and TRBJ2-2, with 7 bases fitting TRBD1. J was trimmed by 0 bases and V by 0 bases; bases with no gene match: 2. Germline V gives CDR1 SGHRS, CDR2 YFSETQ. This CDR3 is built from 16 residues. The CDR3 region is CASSLVGTANTGELFF. CDR3 nucleotides: TGCGCCAGCAGCTTGGTCGGGACAGCGAACACCGGGGAGCTGTTTTTT.

This rearrangement joins TRBV24-1 to TRBJ1-1, with 7 nucleotides matching TRBD1. Per germline, CDR1 KGHDR and CDR2 SFDVKD. The CDR3 length is 12 residues. The V segment lost 1 base and the J segment 8 bases; nucleotides outside the gene matches: 0. The CDR3 sequence: CATSDFRGEAFF. For the CDR3, the DNA is TGTGCCACCAGTGATTTCAGGGGGGAAGCTTTCTTT.